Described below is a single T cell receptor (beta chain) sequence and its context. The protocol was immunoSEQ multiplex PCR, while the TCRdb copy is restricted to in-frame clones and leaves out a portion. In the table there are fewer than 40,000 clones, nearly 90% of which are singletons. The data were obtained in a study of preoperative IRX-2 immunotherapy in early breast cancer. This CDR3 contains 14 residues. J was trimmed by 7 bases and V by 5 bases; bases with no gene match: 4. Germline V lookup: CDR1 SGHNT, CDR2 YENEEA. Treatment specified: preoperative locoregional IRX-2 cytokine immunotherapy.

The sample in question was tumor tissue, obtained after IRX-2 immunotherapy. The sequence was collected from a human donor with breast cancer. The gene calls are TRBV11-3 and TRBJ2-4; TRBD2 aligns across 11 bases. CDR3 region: CASSPTSGVNIQYF. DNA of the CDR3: TGTGCCAGCAGCCCGACTAGCGGGGTGAACATTCAGTACTTC.